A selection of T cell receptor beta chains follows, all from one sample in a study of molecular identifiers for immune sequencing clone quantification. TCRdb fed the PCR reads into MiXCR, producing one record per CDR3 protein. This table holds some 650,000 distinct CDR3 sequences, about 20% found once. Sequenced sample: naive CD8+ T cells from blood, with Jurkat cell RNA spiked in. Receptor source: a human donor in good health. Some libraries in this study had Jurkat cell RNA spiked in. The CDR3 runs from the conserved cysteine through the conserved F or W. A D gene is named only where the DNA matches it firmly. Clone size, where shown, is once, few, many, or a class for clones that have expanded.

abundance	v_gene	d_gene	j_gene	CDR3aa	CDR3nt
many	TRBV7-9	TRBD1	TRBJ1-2	CASSPTTGGRGYGYTF	TGTGCCAGCAGCCCAACTACAGGGGGCCGTGGCTATGGCTACACCTTC
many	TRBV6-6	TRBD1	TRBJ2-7	CASSPTDRPSYEQYF	TGTGCCAGCAGTCCCACGGACAGGCCCTCCTACGAGCAGTACTTC
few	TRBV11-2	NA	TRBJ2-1	CASSPRATHNEQFF	TGTGCCAGCAGCCCAAGAGCAACCCACAATGAGCAGTTCTTC
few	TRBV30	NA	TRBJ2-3	CAWNGAVSTDTQYF	TGTGCCTGGAATGGCGCCGTTAGCACAGATACGCAGTATTTT
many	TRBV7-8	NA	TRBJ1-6	CASSNSLRDNSPLHF	TGTGCCAGCAGCAATTCACTCAGGGATAATTCACCCCTCCACTTT
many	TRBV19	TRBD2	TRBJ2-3	CASSWSGRAVMQYF	TGTGCCAGTAGTTGGAGCGGGAGGGCAGTTATGCAGTATTTT
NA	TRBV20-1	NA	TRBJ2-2	CSARVGGAATGELLF	TGCAGTGCTAGAGTGGGGGGGGCGGCTACCGGGGAGCTGCTTTTT
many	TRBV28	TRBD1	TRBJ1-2	CASSLLRADRGPYGYTF	TGTGCCAGCAGTCTACTCCGCGCGGACAGGGGGCCGTATGGCTACACCTTC
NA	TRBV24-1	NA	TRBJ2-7	CATSPRQSSYEQYF	TGTGCCACCAGCCCTAGACAGAGCTCCTACGAGCAGTACTTC
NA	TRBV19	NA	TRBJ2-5	CASSIVGTAQETQYF	TGTGCCAGTAGTATAGTAGGGACGGCGCAGGAGACCCAGTACTTC
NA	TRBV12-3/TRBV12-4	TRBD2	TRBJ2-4	CASVPLGGGGKNIQYF	TGTGCCAGCGTTCCATTGGGCGGGGGGGGCAAAAACATTCAGTACTTC
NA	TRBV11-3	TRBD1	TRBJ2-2	CASSPSGQGTGELFF	TGTGCCAGCAGCCCTTCGGGACAGGGTACCGGGGAGCTGTTTTTT
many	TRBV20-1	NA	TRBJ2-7	CSARDGLSGGYEQYF	TGCAGTGCTAGAGACGGACTGTCTGGCGGGTACGAGCAGTACTTC
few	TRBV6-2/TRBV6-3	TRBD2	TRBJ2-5	CASSYGRGGETQYF	TGTGCCAGCAGTTACGGACGGGGGGGAGAGACCCAGTACTTC
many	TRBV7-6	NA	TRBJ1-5	CASSLLLDQPQHF	TGTGCCAGCAGCTTGCTCCTCGATCAGCCCCAGCATTTT
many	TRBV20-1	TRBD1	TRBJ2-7	CSARVLGQRGFEQYF	TGCAGTGCTAGGGTCCTGGGACAGAGGGGATTCGAGCAGTACTTC
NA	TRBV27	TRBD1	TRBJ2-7	CASRDRGYNEQYF	TGTGCCAGCAGAGACAGGGGGTATAACGAGCAGTACTTC
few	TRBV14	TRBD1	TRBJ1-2	CASRPGTGILVEGYTF	TGTGCCAGCCGCCCCGGGACAGGGATACTCGTAGAGGGCTACACCTTC
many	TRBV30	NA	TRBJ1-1	CAWSVFATEAFF	TGTGCCTGGAGTGTATTTGCCACTGAAGCTTTCTTT
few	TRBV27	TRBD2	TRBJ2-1	CASSPTSGGWFDEQFF	TGTGCCAGCAGTCCTACTAGCGGGGGTTGGTTCGATGAGCAGTTCTTC
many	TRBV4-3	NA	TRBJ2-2	CASSYGRDTGELFF	TGCGCCAGCAGCTACGGACGGGACACCGGGGAGCTGTTTTTT
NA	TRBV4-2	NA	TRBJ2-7	CASSQYPAYERYF	TGTGCCAGCAGCCAATATCCGGCCTACGAGCGGTACTTC
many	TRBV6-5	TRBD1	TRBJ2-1	CASSYLPQGQPNYNEQFF	TGTGCCAGCAGTTACCTACCCCAGGGACAGCCGAACTACAATGAGCAGTTCTTC
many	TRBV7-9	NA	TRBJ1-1	CASGAGRLEAFF	TGTGCCAGCGGGGCAGGCCGGCTTGAAGCTTTCTTT
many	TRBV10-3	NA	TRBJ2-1	CAISESNREHEQFF	TGTGCCATCAGTGAGTCGAACAGGGAACATGAGCAGTTCTTC
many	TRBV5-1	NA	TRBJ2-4	CASREAAKNIQYF	TGCGCCAGCCGGGAAGCGGCCAAAAACATTCAGTACTTC
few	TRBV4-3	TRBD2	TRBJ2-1	CASSQDWASGGDNEQFF	TGCGCCAGCAGCCAAGATTGGGCTAGCGGGGGGGACAATGAGCAGTTCTTC
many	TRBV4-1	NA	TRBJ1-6	CASSQEGSRAMADSPLHF	TGCGCCAGCAGCCAAGAAGGGAGTAGAGCAATGGCCGATTCACCCCTCCACTTT
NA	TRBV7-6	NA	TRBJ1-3	CASSPGIASGNTIYF	TGTGCCAGCAGCCCAGGGATAGCCTCTGGAAACACCATATATTTT
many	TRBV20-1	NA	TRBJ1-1	CSAQRGTEAFF	TGCAGTGCTCAAAGAGGCACTGAAGCTTTCTTT
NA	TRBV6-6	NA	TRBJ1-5	CASRPLQPQHF	TGTGCCAGCAGACCTCTTCAGCCCCAGCATTTT
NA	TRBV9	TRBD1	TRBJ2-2	CASSVGEGQWLFF	TGTGCCAGCAGCGTAGGAGAGGGACAGTGGCTGTTTTTT
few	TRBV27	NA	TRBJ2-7	CASRDTDTYEQYF	TGTGCCAGCAGAGACACAGACACCTACGAGCAGTACTTC
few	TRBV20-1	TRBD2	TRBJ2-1	CSARTSGRQSRWDEQFF	TGCAGTGCTAGAACTAGCGGGAGGCAATCCAGGTGGGATGAGCAGTTCTTC
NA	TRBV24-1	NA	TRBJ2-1	CATSDLDEQFF	TGTGCCACCAGTGATTTGGATGAGCAGTTCTTC
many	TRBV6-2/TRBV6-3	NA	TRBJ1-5	CASSYGEALFQAQHF	TGTGCCAGCAGTTACGGGGAAGCACTCTTTCAGGCCCAGCATTTT
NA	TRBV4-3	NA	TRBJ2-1	CANSLLGGNEQFF	TGCGCCAACAGCTTACTTGGGGGGAATGAGCAGTTCTTC